A single sample is the source of the 24 T cell receptor beta chains below, sequenced in a study of human T cells and chemical hapten exposure. Time point defined: pre-sensitization, week 0. Treatment here: therapeutic diphenylcyclopropenone sensitization with weekly scalp DPC. TCRdb reanalysed the RACE reads using MiXCR and keeps one entry per CDR3 protein. The sample consists of tens of thousands of distinct CDR3 sequences, roughly 8.8% of them appearing once. Here the sequenced sample was whole blood, taken in connection with sensitization to the hapten diphenylcyclopropenone (DPC). These receptors all stem from a woman aged 40 to 49 with alopecia areata. Some clones in this sample may be carry-over from other donors' samples.

This clonotype was seen at least ten times. This rearrangement joins TRBV24-1 to TRBJ2-7; D gene ambiguous. Germline loops: CDR1 KGHDR, CDR2 SFDVKD. This CDR3 contains 12 residues. Trimming removed 2 bases from V and 7 bases from J, with 8 bases in between. This chain's CDR3 is CATSDSKEEQYF. The CDR3 DNA is TGTGCCACCAGTGATTCAAAAGAGGAGCAGTACTTC.

This clonotype appeared a few times. The genes are TRBV20-1 and TRBJ2-7; D gene unclear. Per the germline V gene, CDR1 is DFQATT and CDR2 is SNEGSKA (reference sequence). Trimming stripped 3 bases from V and 1 base from J, with 7 bases between. This CDR3 is 12 amino acids long. The CDR3 spells CSASRPSYEQYF. CDR3 in DNA: TGCAGTGCTAGTCGTCCTTCCTACGAGCAGTACTTC.

This clonotype was recorded a few times. The rearrangement links TRBV5-1 to TRBJ1-2, with a weak D call TRBD1 (6 bases). The V and J ends lost 4 bases and 4 bases respectively, with 17 bases between them. The CDR3 spans 15 residues. Germline lookup yields CDR1 SGHRS and CDR2 YFSETQ. CDR3 sequence (DNA): TGCGCCAGCAGCCCGACGATGGGGGCTGGCTATGGCTACACCTTC. Residues: CASSPTMGAGYGYTF.

The chain couples TRBV7-8 to TRBJ2-7; a possible D gene is TRBD2 (5 bases). The germline gives CDR1 SGHVS, CDR2 FQNEAQ. The CDR3 length is 15 residues. V was shortened by 3 bases and J by 0 bases, with 12 bases between the two germline ends. This CDR3 reads CASSFVGVLSYEQYF. The CDR3 DNA is TGTGCCAGCAGCTTCGTCGGGGTCCTCTCCTACGAGCAGTACTTC.

This clonotype was counted many times. The chain recombines TRBV18 with TRBJ1-2; tentatively, D is TRBD1 (6 bases). The CDR3 is 15 amino acids. Germline CDR1 KGHSH, CDR2 LQKENI. Trimming shortened V by 3 bases and J by 4 bases, and 15 bases separated the two germline ends. The CDR3 nucleotides are TGTGCCAGCTCACCTGGACAGCCATTCTTCTATGGCTACACCTTC. Translation gives CASSPGQPFFYGYTF.

This rearrangement joins TRBV28 to TRBJ1-1, with D unresolved. CDR1 is MDHEN and CDR2 is SYDVKM in the germline V gene. The CDR3 loop spans 12 amino acids. The V end was cut by 2 bases, the J end by 8 bases, with 9 bases between. For the CDR3, the DNA is TGTGCCAGCAGTTTAAGGCGGAGCGAAGCTTTCTTT. This codes for CASSLRRSEAFF.

This clonotype was counted ten times or more. The chain has TRBV6-1 and TRBJ2-2; D is possibly TRBD1 or TRBD2 (5 bases each). The CDR3 totals 15 residues. Trimming took 6 bases from V and 3 from J, leaving 14 bases between them. Germline CDR1 MNHNS, CDR2 SASEGT. The CDR3 is CASSPGTDYTGELFF. The CDR3 nucleotides read TGTGCCAGCAGCCCCGGGACGGATTACACCGGGGAGCTGTTTTTT.

On this clonotype: Relative to the germline gene, one junction end is altered; a read error may explain this. This rearrangement joins TRBV12-5 to TRBJ2-3; either TRBD1 or TRBD2 may fit D (5 bases each). CDR1 is LGHNT and CDR2 is FRNRAP in the germline V gene. The CDR3 extends over 14 amino acids. The CDR3 region has the DNA TGTGCTAGTGGCTTGGGACCACCCACAGATACGCAGTATTTT. Translated: CASGLGPPTDTQYF.

This clonotype was observed a few times. V is TRBV19 and J is TRBJ2-1; maybe TRBD1 (5 bases). CDR1 LNHDA and CDR2 SQIVND come from the germline V gene (reference sequence). The CDR3 totals 18 residues. Trimming removed 3 bases from V and 6 bases from J, with 24 bases in between. In DNA, the CDR3 is TGTGCCAGTAGTATTGGTAGGGGCTATCAAACCTCCATCAATGAGCAGTTCTTC. As protein: CASSIGRGYQTSINEQFF.

This clonotype was counted ten times or more. The chain employs TRBV28 and TRBJ2-1, with D possibly being TRBD1 (5 bases). Looked up from germline, CDR1 is MDHEN and CDR2 is SYDVKM. The V and J ends lost 6 bases and 4 bases respectively, with 13 bases between them. CDR3 length equals 14 residues. DNA of the CDR3: TGTGCCAGCAGCCTCGTAGGGGTATACAATGAGCAGTTCTTC. Its protein product is CASSLVGVYNEQFF.

This chain connects TRBV20-1 to TRBJ2-3; 13 bases align to TRBD2. Looked up from germline, CDR1 is DFQATT and CDR2 is SNEGSKA (reference sequence). V trimming: 6 bases; J trimming: 2 bases; junction bases outside the gene matches: 11. The CDR3 consists of 17 residues. CDR3 sequence (DNA): TGCAGTGCCGGGACTAGCGGGACCCCCGCCCCCACAGATACGCAGTATTTT. Translated: CSAGTSGTPAPTDTQYF.

This clonotype came up many times. V gene TRBV20-1 combines with J gene TRBJ2-7, with 9 bases identical to TRBD1. Germline assignment: CDR1 DFQATT and CDR2 SNEGSKA (reference sequence). V was clipped by 4 bases and J by 3 bases; unmatched bases: 10. The CDR3 is made up of 15 amino acids. The CDR3 DNA sequence: TGCAGTGCTATCTCGGGACAGGGCCTTGACTACGAGCAGTACTTC. This encodes CSAISGQGLDYEQYF.

This clonotype was counted a few times. This chain connects TRBV28 to TRBJ1-1; D perhaps matches TRBD1 (6 bases). Germline loops: CDR1 MDHEN, CDR2 SYDVKM. The CDR3 is 11 residues long. The germline V and J ends were trimmed by 6 bases and 6 bases, with 8 bases remaining between them. The CDR3 nucleotides are TGTGCCAGCAGCACAGGGCCTGAAGCTTTCTTT. It yields the protein CASSTGPEAFF. Full variable domain (outside the CDR3, taken from reference TRBV28 and TRBJ1-1): DVKVTQSSRYLVKRTGEKVFLECVQDMDHENMFWYRQDPGLGLRLIYFSYDVKMKEKGDIPEGYSVSREKKERFSLILESASTNQTSMYLCASSTGPEAFFGQGTRLTVV.

The sample holds many counts of this clonotype. The V and J genes are TRBV3-1 and TRBJ2-1; 9 bases agree with TRBD1. Trimming cost V 0 bases and J 5 bases; bases outside gene matches: 8. This CDR3 contains 17 residues. Germline CDR1 and CDR2: LGHDT and YNNKEL (reference sequence). The CDR3 reads CASSQDLRGQGNNEQFF. The CDR3 DNA reads as TGTGCCAGCAGCCAAGATCTGAGGGGACAGGGTAACAATGAGCAGTTCTTC.

The chain recombines TRBV6-4 with TRBJ1-6, with unresolved D. Germline V gene lookup returns CDR1 MRHNA and CDR2 SNTAGT. V dropped 6 bases and J dropped 6 bases, with 12 bases sitting between them. The CDR3 consists of 14 residues. For the CDR3, the DNA is TGTGCCAGCAGAGGACGGCAATCTAATTCACCCCTCCACTTT. Translation gives CASRGRQSNSPLHF.

In this sample, this clonotype turned up a few times. This chain joins TRBV5-1 and TRBJ1-6, with D perhaps TRBD1 (6 bases). Trimming shortened V by 4 bases and J by 7 bases, and 12 bases separated the two germline ends. Looked up from germline, CDR1 is SGHRS and CDR2 is YFSETQ. This CDR3 has 14 amino acids. The CDR3 nucleotides read TGCGCCAGCAGCCCAGGACAGAGCAATTCACCCCTCCACTTT. Translation gives CASSPGQSNSPLHF.

This clonotype was picked up a small number of times. The chain's CDR3 is CASSQAPGGLGTPLHF. DNA of the CDR3: TGTGCCAGCAGCCAAGCCCCCGGGGGCCTGGGTACACCCCTCCACTTT. The chain is built from TRBV14 and TRBJ1-6; the D gene is possibly TRBD1 (6 bases). The CDR3 sequence is 16 residues long. Germline lookup yields CDR1 SGHDN and CDR2 FVKESK. The ends were cut back, 1 base at V and 11 bases at J, with 18 bases in the middle.

This clonotype has ten or more counts. This chain joins TRBV5-1 and TRBJ2-5; D is uncertain. This CDR3 is 14 amino acids long. Germline loops: CDR1 SGHRS, CDR2 YFSETQ. V was cut by 1 base and J by 2 bases, with 9 bases left in between. CDR3 nucleotide sequence: TGCGCCAGCAGCTTGAGGCCCGTACAAGAGACCCAGTACTTC. Translation: CASSLRPVQETQYF.

This clonotype was detected a few times. V gene TRBV18 combines with J gene TRBJ1-4; D gene uncertain. The CDR3 covers 13 residues. Trimming pared 3 bases from V and 1 base from J, leaving 3 bases between. Germline CDR1 KGHSH, CDR2 LQKENI. The CDR3 DNA follows: TGTGCCAGCTCACCCGGAACTAATGAAAAACTGTTTTTT. Translating it yields CASSPGTNEKLFF.

This clonotype was seen a handful of times. The chain has TRBV28 and TRBJ1-1; perhaps TRBD1 as D (6 bases). The CDR3 sequence is 12 residues long. From germline, CDR1 is MDHEN and CDR2 SYDVKM. The V end lost 6 bases, the J end lost 3 bases, and 8 bases lay between the germline ends. This chain's CDR3 is CASRQGYTEAFF. In DNA, the CDR3 is TGTGCCAGCAGACAGGGTTACACTGAAGCTTTCTTT.

This clonotype was counted only a few times. The chain employs TRBV20-1 and TRBJ1-4, with a possible D match to TRBD1 (6 bases). Trimming removed 6 bases from V and 4 bases from J, with 15 bases in between. Germline V gives CDR1 DFQATT, CDR2 SNEGSKA (reference sequence). There are 14 residues in the CDR3. Here the CDR3 reads CSAKSTGYNEKLFF. The CDR3 coding sequence is TGCAGTGCCAAGTCGACAGGCTATAATGAAAAACTGTTTTTT.

Only a few counts were recorded for this clonotype. This chain uses TRBV6-6 with TRBJ1-5; D is unclear. Germline values: CDR1 MNHNY, CDR2 SVGAGI (reference sequence). This CDR3 comprises 14 residues. Trimming removed 6 bases from V and 7 bases from J, with 16 bases in between. This CDR3 reads CASRDGSAGQPQHF. The DNA for the CDR3 is TGTGCCAGCAGGGACGGGTCAGCTGGGCAGCCCCAGCATTTT.

The J gene is TRBJ2-2, the V gene TRBV14; 9 bases are shared with TRBD1. The length of the CDR3 is 16 residues. CDR1 and CDR2 (germline): SGHDN, FVKESK. The junction had 10 bases not matched to a gene; V was cut back by 5 bases and J by 6 bases. The CDR3 DNA reads TGTGCCAGCAGCTACCCGGGACAGGGAAAGGCCGGGGAGCTGTTTTTT. It translates to CASSYPGQGKAGELFF. The variable domain in full, completed from reference TRBV14 and TRBJ2-2, reads EAGVTQFPSHSVIEKGQTVTLRCDPISGHDNLYWYRRVMGKEIKFLLHFVKESKQDESGMPNNRFLAERTGGTYSTLKVQPAELEDSGVYFCASSYPGQGKAGELFFGEGSRLTVL.

This clonotype was counted only a few times. The rearrangement uses TRBV7-2 and TRBJ2-3, with D tentatively TRBD1 (5 bases). This CDR3 has 17 residues. The V end lost 4 bases, the J end lost 3 bases, and 20 bases lay between the germline ends. Germline CDR1 SGHTA, CDR2 FQGNSA. The CDR3 is CASSSPRTRTKTDTQYF. The CDR3 DNA reads as TGTGCCAGCAGCTCACCCCGGACAAGGACAAAAACAGATACGCAGTATTTT. The variable domain in full, with the rest retrieved from reference TRBV7-2 and TRBJ2-3, is GAGVSQSPSNKVTEKGKDVELRCDPISGHTALYWYRQSLGQGLEFLIYFQGNSAPDKSGLPSDRFSAERTGGSVSTLTIQRTQQEDSAVYLCASSSPRTRTKTDTQYFGPGTRLTVL.